The 17 T cell receptor beta chains below all came from one sample that was sequenced in a study of control samples from healthy donors and cancer patients. Here immunoSEQ multiplex PCR was the method, and the copy in TCRdb shows in-frame clones only, minus some. Altogether more than 140,000 clones are present, under 95% being singletons, with the ten largest covering over 6%. Input material: blood. The source is a man in his late teens or twenties in good health.

V usage is TRBV10-1 and J usage is TRBJ1-2, with D hard to call. V lost 5 bases and J lost 0, with 4 bases in between. Germline lookup yields CDR1 WNHNN and CDR2 SYGVQD (reference sequence). The CDR3 sequence is 12 residues long. This chain's CDR3 is CASSNSNYGYTF. In nucleotides, the CDR3 is TGCGCCAGCAGTAACTCTAACTATGGCTACACCTTC.

V is TRBV5-1 and J is TRBJ2-3; TRBD2 is a possible D gene (7 bases). Germline-derived CDR1 and CDR2 are SGHRS and YFSETQ. V lost 0 bases and J lost 2, with 13 bases in between. This CDR3 has 16 residues. The CDR3 DNA sequence: TGCGCCAGCAGCTTGGCCTCGGGGGGCTACACAGATACGCAGTATTTT. Encoded protein: CASSLASGGYTDTQYF.

This rearrangement joins TRBV12-3 or TRBV12-4 to TRBJ2-5, with D possibly TRBD1 on 5 matching bases. The CDR3 consists of 13 residues. V lost 6 bases and J 5 bases, leaving 13 bases between the germline ends. CDR3 loop: CASRKDSLETQYF. In DNA form, the CDR3 reads TGTGCCAGCAGAAAAGACAGCCTTGAGACCCAGTACTTC.

V is TRBV6-2 or TRBV6-3 and J is TRBJ2-1, with TRBD2 identical over 9 bases. Unmatched junction bases numbered 21, after V lost 0 bases and J lost 15 bases. The length of the CDR3 is 18 residues. Germline V lookup: CDR1 MNHEY, CDR2 SVGEGT. The CDR3 nucleotides are TGTGCCAGCAGTTACTCCGTGTTTGAGCGGGGGGCCACTACTACGATGTTCTTC. Protein product: CASSYSVFERGATTTMFF.

J is TRBJ2-1 and V is TRBV5-6, with D uncertain. Trimming shortened V by 1 base and J by 8 bases, and 16 bases separated the two germline ends. Germline assignment: CDR1 SGHDT and CDR2 YYEEEE. The CDR3 runs 15 residues. CDR3 in DNA: TGTGCCAGCAGCTTGACTCGGCATTCGTTCTATGAGCAGTTCTTC. This codes for CASSLTRHSFYEQFF. Combining the CDR3 with reference TRBV5-6 and TRBJ2-1 gives the whole variable domain DAGVTQSPTHLIKTRGQQVTLRCSPKSGHDTVSWYQQALGQGPQFIFQYYEEEERQRGNFPDRFSGHQFPNYSSELNVNALLLGDSALYLCASSLTRHSFYEQFFGPGTRLTVL.

The rearrangement uses TRBV11-1 and TRBJ2-7; TRBD2 is a possible D gene (5 bases). V shed 3 bases and J shed 6 bases, with 12 bases lying between them. The length of the CDR3 is 13 residues. Germline V lookup: CDR1 SGHAT, CDR2 FQDESV (reference sequence). CDR3 sequence reads: CASSFEGSTEQYF. The CDR3 DNA follows: TGTGCCAGCAGCTTTGAGGGATCGACCGAGCAGTACTTC. The whole variable domain, remainder taken from reference TRBV11-1 and TRBJ2-7, is EAEVAQSPRYKITEKSQAVAFWCDPISGHATLYWYRQILGQGPELLVQFQDESVVDDSQLPKDRFSAERLKGVDSTLKIQPAELGDSAMYLCASSFEGSTEQYFGPGTRLTVT.

On this clone itself: This sample includes further DNA sequences coding for the same CDR3. The rearrangement uses TRBV12-3 or TRBV12-4 and TRBJ1-1; D is uncertain. V was shortened by 3 bases and J by 2 bases, with 7 bases between the two germline ends. The CDR3 runs to 13 residues. The CDR3 loop is CASSFSGNTEAFF. As DNA, the CDR3 is TGTGCCAGCAGTTTCTCGGGAAACACTGAAGCTTTCTTT.

V is TRBV7-3 and J is TRBJ2-5, with TRBD2 matching over 8 bases. The germline gives CDR1 SGHTA, CDR2 FQGTGA. The CDR3 consists of 15 residues. The ends lost 2 bases at V and 2 bases at J; junction bases unmatched: 4. CDR3 protein: CASSLRGGRQETQYF. The CDR3 nucleotides are TGTGCCAGCAGCTTACGCGGGGGGCGACAAGAGACCCAGTACTTC.

The chain has TRBV6-5 and TRBJ2-1; D is perhaps TRBD1 or TRBD2 (5 bases each). Germline CDR1 and CDR2: MNHEY and SVGAGI. The CDR3 runs to 13 residues. Trimming shortened V by 6 bases and J by 5 bases, and 11 bases separated the two germline ends. The chain's CDR3 is CASSRDANNEQFF. The CDR3 DNA is TGTGCCAGCAGCCGGGACGCCAACAATGAGCAGTTCTTC.

V and J are TRBV5-6 and TRBJ2-7, with TRBD1 as a possible D gene (6 bases). This CDR3 region has 15 residues. Trimming removed 2 bases at V and 2 bases at J, with 14 bases between. The germline V gene encodes CDR1 SGHDT and CDR2 YYEEEE. Here the CDR3 DNA reads TGTGCCAGCAGCTTCATCACAGGGCCCCCCTACGAGCAGTACTTC. Amino acid sequence: CASSFITGPPYEQYF.

The chain has TRBV7-2 and TRBJ2-7; unclear D gene. Between the trimmed V and J ends, which lost 0 bases and 5 bases, there was a span of 8 bases. The CDR3 consists of 13 residues. CDR1 is SGHTA, CDR2 FQGNSA, per germline. The DNA of the CDR3 is TGTGCCAGCAGCTTAGCAGGGTACCACGAGCAGTACTTC. It encodes CASSLAGYHEQYF.

The gene calls are TRBV7-9 and TRBJ2-7; maybe TRBD2 (5 bases). This CDR3 region has 15 residues. The V gene lost 2 bases and the J gene lost 4 bases, with 15 bases spanning the gap. Per the germline V gene, CDR1 is SEHNR and CDR2 is FQNEAQ (reference sequence). CDR3 amino acids: CASSLINRGRYEQYF. CDR3 nucleotides: TGTGCCAGCAGCTTAATCAACCGGGGTCGATACGAGCAGTACTTC. The variable domain in full, with the rest retrieved from reference TRBV7-9 and TRBJ2-7, is DTGVSQNPRHKITKRGQNVTFRCDPISEHNRLYWYRQTLGQGPEFLTYFQNEAQLEKSRLLSDRFSAERPKGSFSTLEIQRTEQGDSAMYLCASSLINRGRYEQYFGPGTRLTVT.

This clone appeared once. The genes are TRBV12-5 and TRBJ1-1; TRBD1 might be the D (5 bases). The ends were cut back, 1 base at V and 6 bases at J, with 18 bases in the middle. From germline, CDR1 is LGHNT and CDR2 FRNRAP. This CDR3 contains 16 residues. CDR3 amino acids: CASGLAPSGTLSEAFF. CDR3 DNA sequence: TGTGCTAGTGGTTTGGCCCCCTCCGGGACGCTTTCTGAAGCTTTCTTT.

J is TRBJ1-3 and V is TRBV7-2; D possibly corresponds to TRBD1 (5 bases). Germline V gene lookup returns CDR1 SGHTA and CDR2 FQGNSA. The germline V and J ends were trimmed by 2 bases and 3 bases, with 11 bases remaining between them. CDR3 length: 15 amino acids. The CDR3 is CASSLYQGVGNTIYF. As DNA, the CDR3 is TGTGCCAGCAGCTTATATCAGGGTGTTGGAAACACCATATATTTT.

This chain links TRBV6-6 with TRBJ1-5; perhaps TRBD1 as D (5 bases). The CDR3 is 14 residues long. V was pared by 7 bases and J by 6 bases, with 16 bases between. Germline V gene data show CDR1 as MNHNY and CDR2 as SVGAGI (reference sequence). For the CDR3, the DNA is TGTGCCAGCACCACCACAGGTCCTGGTCAGCCCCAGCATTTT. Translated, it gives CASTTTGPGQPQHF.

The chain is built from TRBV19 and TRBJ1-2; possible D gene TRBD1, 5 bases. CDR3 length: 14 residues. Trimming cost V 5 bases and J 4 bases, with 14 bases left between them. The germline V gene has CDR1 LNHDA and CDR2 SQIVND (reference sequence). CDR3 nucleotides: TGTGCCAGTAGTGGGAGCAGGGACGGCTATGGCTACACCTTC. Translated: CASSGSRDGYGYTF.

The genes are TRBV18 and TRBJ1-1, with D hard to call. This CDR3 region has 13 residues. Trimming took 0 bases from V and 10 from J, leaving 12 bases between them. Per germline, CDR1 KGHSH and CDR2 LQKENI. For the CDR3, the DNA is TGTGCCAGCTCACCACCTATGAGGGCCGGAGCTTTCTTT. Translating gives CASSPPMRAGAFF.